Reported below is one TCR beta chain. Its antigen remains unidentified. No base quality values were provided; no much bigger clone lies one nucleotide off. TCRbeta CDR3 regions were amplified from genomic DNA by means of the immunoSEQ Assay, a bias-controlled multiplex PCR. The paper's processing steps were these. Within the assay, amplification of reference gene primers was used to estimate how many nucleated cells each sample contained. Sequence reads were collapsed and filtered to measure the absolute abundance of every unique TCRbeta CDR3 rearrangement. Productive Simpson clonality was computed per sample as the square root of Simpson's diversity index over productive rearrangements. The source is immuneACCESS, and TCRdb retained only in-frame sequences with V and J called. Part of the clones is not carried over; for the studies checked, unresolved V genes explain less than half of this, and the remainder is unexplained. Clone size and V and J calls were adopted from that table, with D and trimming inferred from the DNA. Across this sample there are some 260,000 clones, with about 80% seen only once. The leading ten clones occupy 4.1% of the sample.

Enrolling through a virtual design, the prospective study's participants ranged in age from roughly 18 to 95 years and lived across about two dozen United States geographic areas. In the prospective study, cohorts were assigned on the basis of participant-reported clinical history obtained from a screening survey and a study questionnaire. In the prospective study, whole blood, serum and a nasopharyngeal or oropharyngeal swab were collected from each participant by mobile phlebotomists. Participants in the prospective study had the option to provide additional blood draws and questionnaires over a roughly 2-month period. Before DNA extraction, prospective study blood samples were shipped either frozen or at room temperature. This specimen comes from a study of blood T cell repertoires in COVID-19 (dated by TCRdb to the early 2020s). For the wider study: The collaborator samples originated in the United States, Italy and Spain and spanned the acute and convalescent phases of COVID-19. The material from the prospective study consisted of cDNA or gDNA derived from T cells, B-cell-depleted T cells, or PBMCs. Deeply sampled blood TCRbeta repertoires from subjects exposed to, actively infected with, or recovered from COVID-19 were included in the dataset. A freely available public database, intended as a resource for researchers studying the immune response to SARS-CoV-2, is where the repertoires were released. Samples came from the ongoing ImmuneRACE study (first 160 participants) plus 1,254 subjects from 6 global collaborators. Sample metadata almost always included a de-identified subject ID, COVID-19 status, age in years and sex. HLA class I and class II types, where available, came from metadata supplied by the sample provider rather than from assay-based typing.

What the authors observed across the whole study: How much clinical and demographic metadata was included differed by source and by participant, and the metadata was provided uncurated.

Inclusive of the bounding cysteine and phenylalanine, the CDR3 is 15 residues long. Of the read, only the CDR3 DNA is kept; its 45 bases are in frame from base 1. Looking up the germline V gene yields CDR1 MNHNS and CDR2 SASEGT. V loses 3 bases at its end and J loses 4 bases; junction bases beyond the gene matches: 6. Sequenced sample: PBMCs or T cells enriched from blood (not recorded which). The rearranged chain carries TRBV6-1 and TRBJ2-3; the junction holds 8 bases that match TRBD1. The TCR comes from a man aged 25 to 45 with acute COVID-19. The DNA sequence is TGTGCCAGCAGTGATTTTCAGGGGGCCTCAGATACGCAGTATTTT. This encodes CASSDFQGASDTQYF.